The clone carrying this TCR beta chain was seen at least ten times. TCRdb passed the 5' RACE reads through MiXCR, listing each CDR3 protein once. In the table there are 200,000 to 300,000 distinct CDR3 sequences, roughly a tenth of which are singletons. The data originate from a study of identical twins. Trimming removed 0 bases from V and 2 bases from J, with 2 bases in between. The CDR3 is made up of 12 amino acids. Germline V lookup: CDR1 SEHNR, CDR2 FQNEAQ (reference sequence). The receptor was isolated from a man between 50 and 59 years old in good health. The sequencing input was memory T cells sorted from blood. V usage is TRBV7-9 and J usage is TRBJ2-7; D gene uncertain. CDR3 nucleotide sequence: TGTGCCAGCAGCTTAGCCCCCTACGAGCAGTACTTC. Translation: CASSLAPYEQYF.